This T cell receptor beta chain stems from a study of persistence of HIV-infected CD4 T cells. Sequencing used immunoSEQ version 4 in survey mode. Measured with immunoSEQ multiplex PCR; TCRdb has only the in-frame clones, and not every one. The sample includes about 25,000 clones, roughly 70% of them seen just once. This clone turned up a few times. Antigen unknown. The CDR3 runs 14 residues. The germline V gene encodes CDR1 WSHSY and CDR2 SAAADI. The V end was cut by 4 bases, the J end by 1 base, with 8 bases between. Cells were stimulated with overlapping HIV-1 Gag 15-mer peptides. CD4+ T cells upregulating both CD40 ligand and CD69 were sorted as responding cells.

This sequence originates from an adult man with HIV who was CMV-seropositive. The V and J genes are TRBV10-2 and TRBJ2-1; D possibly corresponds to TRBD2 (5 bases). Source: CD4+ T cells sorted from PBMCs after approximately 19-hour stimulation, taken from a patient who received antiretroviral therapy. The CDR3 DNA is TGCGCCAGCAGTGGTACGGGGTCCTACAATGAGCAGTTCTTC. Residues: CASSGTGSYNEQFF.